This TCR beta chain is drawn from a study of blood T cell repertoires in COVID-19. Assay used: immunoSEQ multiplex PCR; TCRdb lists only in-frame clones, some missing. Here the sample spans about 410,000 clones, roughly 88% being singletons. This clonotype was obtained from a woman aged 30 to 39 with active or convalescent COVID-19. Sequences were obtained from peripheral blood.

CDR3 sequence reads: CASSLVAGGPYEQYF. CDR3 nucleotide sequence: TGTGCCAGCAGCTTAGTTGCGGGAGGGCCCTACGAGCAGTACTTC. The gene calls are TRBV7-2 and TRBJ2-7, with 9 bases lining up with TRBD2. The CDR3 consists of 15 residues. The germline gives CDR1 SGHTA, CDR2 FQGNSA. Trimming at V came to 1 base and at J to 2 bases, leaving 3 bases not matched to a gene. The variable domain in full, with the rest retrieved from reference TRBV7-2 and TRBJ2-7, is GAGVSQSPSNKVTEKGKDVELRCDPISGHTALYWYRQSLGQGLEFLIYFQGNSAPDKSGLPSDRFSAERTGGSVSTLTIQRTQQEDSAVYLCASSLVAGGPYEQYFGPGTRLTVT.